This TCR beta chain was captured by sequencing in a study of cytomegalovirus exposure and HLA in healthy donors. To note about this clone: Its antigen is not identified.

Whole-study results and caveats: The study carried out a later analysis of TCR beta sequences. It associated approximately 17,000 of them with specific HLA alleles at a false discovery rate of 0.05.

The V and J ends lost 1 base and 6 bases respectively, with 13 bases between them. The CDR3 runs to 16 residues. The V gene's germline CDR1 is MNHNS and CDR2 SASEGT. It was with 60 Vbeta and 13 Jbeta primers that the PCR ran. Clones were read by immunoSEQ multiplex PCR, and TCRdb kept only the in-frame ones, dropping some. This repertoire comprises tens of thousands of clones; its ten largest clones make up around 4%. The gene calls are TRBV6-1 and TRBJ1-6, with a tentative D call TRBD1 (5 bases). The receptor's source is a man younger than 35 in good health and CMV-seropositive. Sequencing was done on a sample of PBMCs. CDR3: CASSEVSGIGNSPLHF. The CDR3 DNA follows: TGTGCCAGCAGTGAAGTTTCAGGGATTGGTAATTCACCCCTCCACTTT.